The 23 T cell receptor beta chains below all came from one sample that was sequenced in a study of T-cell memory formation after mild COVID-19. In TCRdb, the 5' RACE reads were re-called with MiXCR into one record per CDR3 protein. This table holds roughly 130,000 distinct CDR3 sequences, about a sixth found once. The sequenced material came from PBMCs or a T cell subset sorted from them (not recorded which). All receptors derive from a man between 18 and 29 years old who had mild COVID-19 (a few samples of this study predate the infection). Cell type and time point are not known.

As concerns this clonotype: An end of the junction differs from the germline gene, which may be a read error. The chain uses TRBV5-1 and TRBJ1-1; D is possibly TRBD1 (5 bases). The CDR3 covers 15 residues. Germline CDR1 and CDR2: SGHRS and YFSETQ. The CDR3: CASSLAPGMNIEAFF. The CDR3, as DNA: TGCGCCAGCAGCTTGGCGCCAGGGATGAACATTGAAGCTTTCTTT. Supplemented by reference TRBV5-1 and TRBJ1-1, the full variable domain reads KAGVTQTPRYLIKTRGQQVTLSCSPISGHRSVSWYQQTPGQGLQFLFEYFSETQRNKGNFPGRFSGRQFSNSRSEMNVSTLELGDSALYLCASSLAPGMNIEAFFGQGTRLTVV.

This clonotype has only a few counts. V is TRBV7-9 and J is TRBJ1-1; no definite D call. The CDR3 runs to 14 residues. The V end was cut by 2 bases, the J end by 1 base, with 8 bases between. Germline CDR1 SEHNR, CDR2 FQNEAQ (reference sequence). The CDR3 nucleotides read TGTGCCAGCAGCTTATCTGTCACGAACACTGAAGCTTTCTTT. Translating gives CASSLSVTNTEAFF. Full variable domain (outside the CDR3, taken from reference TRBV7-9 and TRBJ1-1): DTGVSQNPRHKITKRGQNVTFRCDPISEHNRLYWYRQTLGQGPEFLTYFQNEAQLEKSRLLSDRFSAERPKGSFSTLEIQRTEQGDSAMYLCASSLSVTNTEAFFGQGTRLTVV.

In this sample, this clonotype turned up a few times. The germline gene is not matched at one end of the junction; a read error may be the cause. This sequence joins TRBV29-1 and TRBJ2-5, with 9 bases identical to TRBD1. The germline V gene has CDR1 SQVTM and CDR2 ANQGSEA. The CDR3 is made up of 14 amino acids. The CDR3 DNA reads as TGCAGCGTCGAAGTACAGGGGGCAGCGAAGACCCAGTACTTC. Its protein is CSVEVQGAAKTQYF.

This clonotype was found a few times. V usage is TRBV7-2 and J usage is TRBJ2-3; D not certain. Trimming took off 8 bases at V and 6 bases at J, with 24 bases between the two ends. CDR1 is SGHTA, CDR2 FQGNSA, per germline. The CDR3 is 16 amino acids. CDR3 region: CASEQGLRPSWDTQYF. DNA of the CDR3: TGTGCCAGCGAACAAGGTCTGCGGCCCTCATGGGATACGCAGTATTTT. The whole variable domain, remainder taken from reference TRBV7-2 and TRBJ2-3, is GAGVSQSPSNKVTEKGKDVELRCDPISGHTALYWYRQSLGQGLEFLIYFQGNSAPDKSGLPSDRFSAERTGGSVSTLTIQRTQQEDSAVYLCASEQGLRPSWDTQYFGPGTRLTVL.

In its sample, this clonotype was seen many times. The CDR3 sequence: CASSSTVGTAGELFF. In DNA form, the CDR3 reads TGTGCCAGCAGCTCCACGGTGGGGACGGCCGGGGAGCTGTTTTTT. The V call is TRBV7-3, the J call TRBJ2-2; D is possibly TRBD1 or TRBD2 (5 bases each). CDR1 and CDR2 (germline): SGHTA, FQGTGA. This CDR3 has 15 amino acids. The V end lost 4 bases, the J end lost 6 bases, and 15 bases lay between the germline ends.

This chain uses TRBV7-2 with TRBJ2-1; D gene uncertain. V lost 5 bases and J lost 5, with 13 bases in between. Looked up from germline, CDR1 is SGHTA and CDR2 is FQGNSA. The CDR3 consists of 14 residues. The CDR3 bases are TGTGCCAGCAGCGGTAGTCCAGCCCACAATGAGCAGTTCTTC. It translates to CASSGSPAHNEQFF. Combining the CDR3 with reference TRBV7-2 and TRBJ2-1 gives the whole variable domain GAGVSQSPSNKVTEKGKDVELRCDPISGHTALYWYRQSLGQGLEFLIYFQGNSAPDKSGLPSDRFSAERTGGSVSTLTIQRTQQEDSAVYLCASSGSPAHNEQFFGPGTRLTVL.

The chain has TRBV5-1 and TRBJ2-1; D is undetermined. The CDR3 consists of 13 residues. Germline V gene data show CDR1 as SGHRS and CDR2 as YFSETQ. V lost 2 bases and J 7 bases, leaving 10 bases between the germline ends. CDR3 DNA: TGCGCCAGCAGCTTCCTCGGGTGGAATGAGCAGTTCTTC. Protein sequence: CASSFLGWNEQFF.

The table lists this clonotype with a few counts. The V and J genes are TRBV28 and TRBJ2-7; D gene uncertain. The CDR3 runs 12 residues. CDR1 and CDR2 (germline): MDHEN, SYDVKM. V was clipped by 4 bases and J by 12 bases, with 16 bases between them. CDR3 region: CASSCRARSGYV. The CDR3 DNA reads TGTGCCAGCAGTTGTCGGGCCCGGAGTGGGTACGTC.

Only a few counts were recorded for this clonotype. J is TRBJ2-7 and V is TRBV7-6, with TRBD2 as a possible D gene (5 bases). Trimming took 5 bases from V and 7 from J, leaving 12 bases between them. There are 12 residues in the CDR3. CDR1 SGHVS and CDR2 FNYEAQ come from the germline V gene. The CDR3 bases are TGTGCCAGCAGCACCGACACGGGGGAGCAGTACGTC. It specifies CASSTDTGEQYV.

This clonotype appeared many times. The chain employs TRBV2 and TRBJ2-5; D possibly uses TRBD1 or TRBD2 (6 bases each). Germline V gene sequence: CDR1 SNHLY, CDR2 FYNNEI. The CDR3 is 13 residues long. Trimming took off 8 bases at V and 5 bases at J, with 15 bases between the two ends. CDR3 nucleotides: TGTGCCAGCGAGAGGGGGGCCCAGGAGACCCAGTACTTC. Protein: CASERGAQETQYF.

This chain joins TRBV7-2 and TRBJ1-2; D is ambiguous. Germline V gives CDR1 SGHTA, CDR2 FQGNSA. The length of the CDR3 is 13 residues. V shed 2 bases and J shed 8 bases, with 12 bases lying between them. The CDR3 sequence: CASSLFEGGGYTF. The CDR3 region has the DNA TGTGCCAGCAGCTTATTTGAGGGCGGAGGCTACACCTTC.

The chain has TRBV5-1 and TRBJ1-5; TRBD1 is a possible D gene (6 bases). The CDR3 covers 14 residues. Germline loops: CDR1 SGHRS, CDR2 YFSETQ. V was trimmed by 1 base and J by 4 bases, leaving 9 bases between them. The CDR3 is CASSLTGRNQPQHF. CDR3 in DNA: TGCGCCAGCAGCTTGACAGGGAGGAATCAGCCCCAGCATTTT.

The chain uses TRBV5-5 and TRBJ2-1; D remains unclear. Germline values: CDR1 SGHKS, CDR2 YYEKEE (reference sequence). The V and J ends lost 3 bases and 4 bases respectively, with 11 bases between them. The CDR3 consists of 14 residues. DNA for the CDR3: TGTGCCAGCAGCTCCATTTTGGGTTACAATGAGCAGTTCTTC. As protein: CASSSILGYNEQFF.

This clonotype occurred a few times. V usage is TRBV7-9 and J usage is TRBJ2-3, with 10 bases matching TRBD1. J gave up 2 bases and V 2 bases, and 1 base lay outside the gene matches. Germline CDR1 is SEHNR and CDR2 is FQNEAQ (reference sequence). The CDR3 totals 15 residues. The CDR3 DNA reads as TGTGCCAGCAGCTTACGACAGGGGGCCACAGATACGCAGTATTTT. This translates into CASSLRQGATDTQYF.

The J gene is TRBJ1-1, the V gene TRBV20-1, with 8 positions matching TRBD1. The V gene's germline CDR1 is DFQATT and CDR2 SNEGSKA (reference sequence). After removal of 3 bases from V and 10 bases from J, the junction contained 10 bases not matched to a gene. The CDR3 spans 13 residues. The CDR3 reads CSASETGALGAFF. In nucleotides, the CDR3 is TGCAGTGCTAGCGAGACAGGGGCCCTAGGAGCTTTCTTT.

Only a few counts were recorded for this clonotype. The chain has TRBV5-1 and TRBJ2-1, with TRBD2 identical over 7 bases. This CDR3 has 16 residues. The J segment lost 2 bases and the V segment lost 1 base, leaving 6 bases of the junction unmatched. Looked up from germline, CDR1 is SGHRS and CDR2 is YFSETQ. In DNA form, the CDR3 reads TGCGCCAGCAGCTTGTCCCTAGCGGTACCCTACAATGAGCAGTTCTTC. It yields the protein CASSLSLAVPYNEQFF. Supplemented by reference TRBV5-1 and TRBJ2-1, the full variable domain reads KAGVTQTPRYLIKTRGQQVTLSCSPISGHRSVSWYQQTPGQGLQFLFEYFSETQRNKGNFPGRFSGRQFSNSRSEMNVSTLELGDSALYLCASSLSLAVPYNEQFFGPGTRLTVL.

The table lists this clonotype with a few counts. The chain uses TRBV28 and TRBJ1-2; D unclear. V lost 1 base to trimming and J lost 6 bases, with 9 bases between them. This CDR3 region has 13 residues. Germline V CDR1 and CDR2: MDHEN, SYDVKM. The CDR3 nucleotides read TGTGCCAGCAGTTTATCGAATGCGGATGGCTACACCTTC. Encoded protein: CASSLSNADGYTF.

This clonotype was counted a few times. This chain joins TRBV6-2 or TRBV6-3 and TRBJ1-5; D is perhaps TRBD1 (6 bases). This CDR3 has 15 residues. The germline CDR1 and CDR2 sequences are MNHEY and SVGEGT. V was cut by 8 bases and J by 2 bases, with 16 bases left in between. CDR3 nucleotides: TGTGCCAGCGACCATCGGGGGGCAGGCAATCAGCCCCAGCATTTT. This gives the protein CASDHRGAGNQPQHF.

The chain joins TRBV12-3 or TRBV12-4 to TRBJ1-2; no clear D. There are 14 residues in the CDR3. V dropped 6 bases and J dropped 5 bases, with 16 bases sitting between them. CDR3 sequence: CASSLTPPGYGYTF. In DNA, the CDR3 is TGTGCCAGCAGCCTAACCCCACCTGGTTATGGCTACACCTTC.

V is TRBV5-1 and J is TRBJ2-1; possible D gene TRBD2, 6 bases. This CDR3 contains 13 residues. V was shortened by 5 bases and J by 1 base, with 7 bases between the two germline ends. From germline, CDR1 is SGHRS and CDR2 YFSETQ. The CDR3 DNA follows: TGCGCCAGCAGGCGGGAATCCTACAATGAGCAGTTCTTC. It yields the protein CASRRESYNEQFF.

The CDR3 region is CASRAQLYNSPLHF. DNA for the CDR3: TGTGCCAGCAGAGCTCAGCTTTATAATTCACCCCTCCACTTT. The rearrangement uses TRBV12-3 or TRBV12-4 and TRBJ1-6; unclear D gene. Deletions cut 6 bases from V and 4 bases from J, with 10 bases between. The CDR3 is 14 residues long.

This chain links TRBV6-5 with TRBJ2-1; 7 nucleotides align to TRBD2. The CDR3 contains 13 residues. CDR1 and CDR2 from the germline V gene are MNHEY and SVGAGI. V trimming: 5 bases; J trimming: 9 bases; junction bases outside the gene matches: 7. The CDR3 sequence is CASSQTSAGEQFF. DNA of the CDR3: TGTGCCAGCAGTCAAACTAGCGCGGGTGAGCAGTTCTTC.

DNA of the CDR3: TGCGCCAGCAGCTGGGACAGGGCCCCAACAGATACGCAGTATTTT. Protein sequence: CASSWDRAPTDTQYF. The V gene is TRBV5-1, the J gene TRBJ2-3, with 9 bases matching TRBD1. This CDR3 has 15 amino acids. Germline-derived CDR1 and CDR2 are SGHRS and YFSETQ. J was trimmed by 3 bases and V by 3 bases; bases with no gene match: 5.